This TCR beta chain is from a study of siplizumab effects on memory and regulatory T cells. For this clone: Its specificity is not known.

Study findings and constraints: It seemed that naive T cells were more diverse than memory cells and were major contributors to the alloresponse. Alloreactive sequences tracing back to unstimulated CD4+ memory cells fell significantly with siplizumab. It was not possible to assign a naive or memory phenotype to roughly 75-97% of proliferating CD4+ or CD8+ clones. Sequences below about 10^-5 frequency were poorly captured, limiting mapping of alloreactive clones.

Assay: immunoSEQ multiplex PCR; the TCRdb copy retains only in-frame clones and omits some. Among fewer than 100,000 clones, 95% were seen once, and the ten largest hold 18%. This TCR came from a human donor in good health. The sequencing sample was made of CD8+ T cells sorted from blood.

In DNA form, the CDR3 reads TGTGCCAGTAGTATTGGGACTAGCGGGACGAATACGCAGTATTTT. Its translation is CASSIGTSGTNTQYF. The chain couples TRBV19 to TRBJ2-3, with 13 bases aligning to TRBD2. V trimming: 3 bases; J trimming: 7 bases; junction bases outside the gene matches: 4. The CDR3 contains 15 residues. The germline V gene has CDR1 LNHDA and CDR2 SQIVND (reference sequence).